Following are 21 T cell receptor beta chains from one sample sequenced in a study of Graves' ophthalmopathy and Graves' hyperthyroidism. Amplification targeted the TCR beta CDR3 regions, with RNA transcripts as the source material. An initial RT-PCR round employing HTBI primers preceded a second-round multiplex PCR. One entry per CDR3 protein, called by TCRdb with MiXCR from the multiplex PCR reads. The sample lists over a million distinct CDR3 sequences, about two fifths occurring once. Sequenced: peripheral blood or thyroid tissue (not recorded which). Every receptor here comes from an adult man with Graves' hyperthyroidism.

The chain joins TRBV5-1 to TRBJ2-7, with TRBD2 matching over 7 bases. V dropped 2 bases and J dropped 4; count of bases not matched to a gene: 6. From germline, CDR1 is SGHRS and CDR2 YFSETQ. The CDR3 consists of 14 residues. CDR3: CASSFGTSEYEQYF. The CDR3, as DNA: TGCGCCAGCAGCTTTGGCACTAGCGAGTACGAGCAGTACTTC.

The chain carries TRBV6-5 and TRBJ1-6, with D unclear. The length of the CDR3 is 11 residues. The V and J ends lost 5 bases and 13 bases respectively, with 9 bases between them. The germline gives CDR1 MNHEY, CDR2 SVGAGI. The CDR3 loop is CASSKNPPLHF. The CDR3 nucleotides read TGTGCCAGCAGTAAGAATCCGCCCCTCCACTTT.

This clonotype was recorded many times. The genes are TRBV19 and TRBJ1-4; no reliable D call. The germline V gene encodes CDR1 LNHDA and CDR2 SQIVND (reference sequence). Deletions cut 3 bases from V and 14 bases from J, with 10 bases between. The CDR3 length is 11 residues. The CDR3 coding sequence is TGTGCCAGTAGTATTACCCGTAAGCTGTTTTTT. Residues: CASSITRKLFF.

The rearrangement joins TRBV29-1 to TRBJ1-2; D is undetermined. Germline loops: CDR1 SQVTM, CDR2 ANQGSEA. V lost 6 bases and J 8 bases, leaving 16 bases between the germline ends. This CDR3 has 12 residues. CDR3 nucleotide sequence: TGCAGCGTAGTTGGAGCTACCGGGGGCTACACCTTC. It codes for CSVVGATGGYTF.

This clonotype was observed many times. The chain uses TRBV4-1 and TRBJ1-2, with D uncertain. This CDR3 has 14 amino acids. The germline V gene has CDR1 MGHRA and CDR2 YSYEKL. The V gene lost 0 bases and the J gene lost 4 bases, with 9 bases spanning the gap. In DNA form, the CDR3 reads TGCGCCAGCAGCCAAGAAGACGGATCCTATGGCTACACCTTC. This translates into CASSQEDGSYGYTF.

There are many counts of this clonotype. CDR3 amino acids: CASRTSGMRTQYF. The CDR3, as DNA: TGTGCCAGCAGAACTAGCGGGATGCGGACCCAGTACTTC. The genes are TRBV12-3 or TRBV12-4 and TRBJ2-5, with 10 bases identical to TRBD2. The CDR3 consists of 13 residues. V gave up 6 bases and J gave up 7 bases; unmatched junction bases: 5.

Note on this clonotype: Sequence at one end of the junction differs from germline and may be a read error. This chain links TRBV19 with TRBJ1-6; D is ambiguous. The CDR3 extends over 12 amino acids. Germline values: CDR1 LNHDA, CDR2 SQIVND (reference sequence). The CDR3, as DNA: TGTGCCAGTACGGGGAGCCATTCTCCCCTCCACTTT. Encoded protein: CASTGSHSPLHF.

The chain links TRBV29-1 to TRBJ2-5; TRBD1 agrees at 9 bases. The CDR3 contains 14 residues. Trimming took 6 bases from V and 4 from J; bases not matched to a gene: 9. Germline assignment: CDR1 SQVTM and CDR2 ANQGSEA. CDR3 amino acids: CSVVGQGTPETQYF. CDR3 coding DNA: TGCAGCGTAGTCGGACAGGGGACCCCAGAGACCCAGTACTTC.

The sample holds a few counts of this clonotype. One end of the junction varies from germline; a read error may be responsible. This chain joins TRBV7-2 and TRBJ2-7, with D uncertain. Germline V CDR1 and CDR2: SGHTA, FQGNSA. The CDR3 is made up of 12 amino acids. CDR3 region: CVSSLDRDEQYF. The CDR3 nucleotides are TGTGTCAGCAGCTTAGATCGAGACGAGCAGTACTTC.

This clonotype was picked up a small number of times. V and J are TRBV12-3 or TRBV12-4 and TRBJ2-5, with D perhaps matching TRBD2 (5 bases). The ends were cut back, 4 bases at V and 0 bases at J, with 15 bases in the middle. The CDR3 consists of 16 residues. CDR3 loop: CASSSSPDVNQETQYF. The CDR3, as DNA: TGTGCCAGCAGTTCTAGCCCGGACGTAAACCAAGAGACCCAGTACTTC.

The chain combines TRBV7-3 with TRBJ1-2; 10 bases match TRBD1. Germline CDR1 SGHTA, CDR2 FQGTGA. CDR3 length: 20 residues. V was pared by 5 bases and J by 0 bases, with 18 bases of the junction left unmatched. The chain's CDR3 is CASSPGTGDPLWRANYGYTF. CDR3 coding DNA: TGTGCCAGCAGCCCCGGGACAGGGGATCCTTTATGGAGGGCTAACTATGGCTACACCTTC.

The chain has TRBV19 and TRBJ1-1; TRBD1 might be the D (6 bases). Germline values: CDR1 LNHDA, CDR2 SQIVND (reference sequence). The V end was cut by 4 bases, the J end by 7 bases, with 13 bases between. This CDR3 spans 13 amino acids. CDR3 coding DNA: TGTGCCAGTAGTAACCGGAGGACAGTTGAAGCTTTCTTT. It is translated as CASSNRRTVEAFF.

Comments on this clonotype: Without the conserved terminal phenylalanine or tryptophan, this CDR3 likely stems from a read error. The V gene is TRBV12-3 or TRBV12-4, the J gene TRBJ1-1; perhaps TRBD1 as D (5 bases). This CDR3 comprises 16 residues. With 4 bases removed from V and 3 bases from J, the gap between germline ends came to 18 bases. The CDR3 loop reads CASSYSNQGGDTEAFL. The CDR3 DNA sequence: TGTGCCAGCAGTTACTCGAACCAGGGAGGGGACACTGAAGCTTTCCTT.

The chain is built from TRBV9 and TRBJ2-2; D unclear. V was trimmed by 4 bases and J by 8 bases, leaving 21 bases between them. Germline V gives CDR1 SGDLS, CDR2 YYNGEE. The CDR3 runs 16 residues. The CDR3 sequence: CASSPRVFSSSGELFF. The CDR3 region has the DNA TGTGCCAGCAGCCCTAGGGTATTCAGCTCATCGGGGGAGCTGTTTTTT.

The CDR3 nucleotides read TGCGCCAGCAGCTTAGCCCAACTAGGGGAGACCCAGTACTTC. Its protein product is CASSLAQLGETQYF. The rearrangement joins TRBV10-1 to TRBJ2-5, with D maybe TRBD2 (5 bases). Between the trimmed V and J ends, which lost 6 bases and 5 bases, there was a span of 16 bases. The CDR3 consists of 14 residues. CDR1 is WNHNN and CDR2 is SYGVQD in the germline V gene (reference sequence).

This clonotype appeared many times. The chain has TRBV7-6 and TRBJ1-6; a possible D gene is TRBD1 (5 bases). The CDR3 consists of 14 residues. Germline CDR1 reads SGHVS; CDR2 reads FNYEAQ. The V end was cut by 5 bases, the J end by 5 bases, with 10 bases between. The CDR3 loop is CASSLTENNSPLHF. DNA of the CDR3: TGTGCCAGCAGCCTGACAGAGAATAATTCACCCCTCCACTTT. The full variable domain, rest sourced from reference TRBV7-6 and TRBJ1-6, is GAGVSQSPRYKVTKRGQDVALRCDPISGHVSLYWYRQALGQGPEFLTYFNYEAQQDKSGLPNDRFSAERPEGSISTLTIQRTEQRDSAMYRCASSLTENNSPLHFGNGTRLTVT.

The sample holds many counts of this clonotype. This chain joins TRBV7-9 and TRBJ1-6, with 9 positions matching TRBD1. The germline gives CDR1 SEHNR, CDR2 FQNEAQ (reference sequence). The CDR3 consists of 17 residues. V was pared by 5 bases and J by 11 bases, with 16 bases of the junction left unmatched. CDR3 coding DNA: TGTGCCAGCAGCCAAATGTCACAGGGGGCGGAAGGTCCACCCCTCCACTTT. Protein product: CASSQMSQGAEGPPLHF.

The V gene is TRBV28, the J gene TRBJ1-6; weak D call: TRBD1 (6 bases). Between the trimmed V and J ends, which lost 5 bases and 8 bases, there was a span of 10 bases. This CDR3 has 13 amino acids. Germline V gene data show CDR1 as MDHEN and CDR2 as SYDVKM. The CDR3 DNA reads TGTGCCAGCAGTGTTACAGGGTATTCACCCCTCCACTTT. Its translation: CASSVTGYSPLHF. Combining the CDR3 with reference TRBV28 and TRBJ1-6 gives the whole variable domain DVKVTQSSRYLVKRTGEKVFLECVQDMDHENMFWYRQDPGLGLRLIYFSYDVKMKEKGDIPEGYSVSREKKERFSLILESASTNQTSMYLCASSVTGYSPLHFGNGTRLTVT.

The chain combines TRBV6-5 with TRBJ2-7, with D uncertain. The V gene's germline CDR1 is MNHEY and CDR2 SVGAGI. The CDR3 spans 14 residues. V lost 0 bases to trimming and J lost 2 bases, with 8 bases between them. The DNA of the CDR3 is TGTGCCAGCAGTTACTCGTTCGGACCCTACGAGCAGTACTTC. Amino acid sequence: CASSYSFGPYEQYF.

This clonotype was detected many times. The chain joins TRBV10-3 to TRBJ1-5; D might be TRBD1 (5 bases). Germline V gives CDR1 ENHRY, CDR2 SYGVKD. V was trimmed by 1 base and J by 3 bases, leaving 13 bases between them. The CDR3 has 16 amino acids. CDR3 region: CAISEFAGGANQPQHF. DNA for the CDR3: TGTGCCATCAGTGAGTTCGCAGGAGGGGCCAATCAGCCCCAGCATTTT.

The sample holds a few counts of this clonotype. The J gene is TRBJ2-7, the V gene TRBV15, with unresolved D. CDR1 is LNHNV, CDR2 YYDKDF, per germline (reference sequence). The CDR3 has 14 amino acids. Trimming removed 3 bases from V and 0 bases from J, with 9 bases in between. Written as DNA, the CDR3 is TGTGCCACCAGCAGGGATAGGAGCTCCTACGAGCAGTACTTC. It codes for CATSRDRSSYEQYF.